Listed below are T cell receptor beta chains from one sample, sequenced in a study. TCRdb re-called the RT-PCR reads with MiXCR, one entry per CDR3 protein. Of almost 700,000 distinct CDR3 sequences listed, 14% are singletons. Source material: memory CD4+ T cells from blood. These receptors were collected from a female donor in good health, serving as a healthy control. Each CDR3 is given with its conserved first and last residue. D genes are given only for firm matches. A row's size may be missing; if present it is once, few, many or a size class.

few TRBJ2-5 TRBD2 TRBV5-5 TGTGCCAGCAGCTTTAGGACTAGCGGGAGACAAGAGACCCAGTACTTC CASSFRTSGRQETQYF
few TRBJ1-5 . TRBV20-1 TGCAGTGCTAGGCGGTATTCACCCCCGATCAATCAGCCCCAGCATTTT CSARRYSPPINQPQHF
. TRBJ2-7 . TRBV28 TGTGCCAGCTCGGAACCGGCCATTTCCTACGAGCAGTACTTC CASSEPAISYEQYF
many TRBJ2-5 . TRBV29-1 TGCAGCGTTCCTGATTTTCAAGAGACCCAGTACTTC CSVPDFQETQYF
. TRBJ2-7 TRBD2 TRBV7-2 TGTGCCAGCAGCTTCACTAGCGGGAGGATAAGCTACGAGCAGTACTTC CASSFTSGRISYEQYF
few TRBJ1-2 . TRBV29-1 TGCAGCACCTGGGCGGGGAGTAACTATGGCTACACCTTC CSTWAGSNYGYTF
many TRBJ2-5 . TRBV7-2 TGTGCCAGCAGCCTCTCGGGCCATGCGGAGACCCAGTACTTC CASSLSGHAETQYF
few TRBJ1-5 TRBD1 TRBV28 TGTGCCAGCAGAACCGACAGGGGAAGACAGCCCCAGCATTTT CASRTDRGRQPQHF
few TRBJ2-3 TRBD2 TRBV9 TGTGCCAGCAGCGTGGTTGGACTAGAGACAGATACGCAGTATTTT CASSVVGLETDTQYF
many TRBJ1-1 . TRBV7-9 TGTGCCAGCAGCTCCTCACGTTCGGGGAGCACTGAAGCTTTCTTT CASSSSRSGSTEAFF
. TRBJ1-2 . TRBV7-2 TGTGCCAGCAGACGGAGAGGGGAGCACTATGGCTACACCTTC CASRRRGEHYGYTF
. TRBJ2-5 TRBD2 TRBV5-1 TGCGCCAGCAGCCTTGGACTAGCGGGAGAGTGGGAGACCCAGTACTTC CASSLGLAGEWETQYF
few TRBJ1-2 . TRBV27 TGTGCCAGCAGTCCCCAGCGGGGGTTCGACTATGGCTACACCTTC CASSPQRGFDYGYTF
many TRBJ2-1 TRBD1 TRBV5-6 TGTGCCAGCAGCTTGGTCGGGACAGGGGGATACAATGAGCAGTTCTTC CASSLVGTGGYNEQFF
few TRBJ1-4 TRBD1 TRBV12-3/TRBV12-4 TGTGCCAGCAGTTTTGACAGGGGGCCTGAAAAACTGTTTTTT CASSFDRGPEKLFF
. TRBJ1-2 . TRBV6-5 TGTGCCAGCAGTTCCGCCGGGAGTGGCTACACCTTC CASSSAGSGYTF
few TRBJ1-5 . TRBV6-1 TGTGCCAGCAGGGGAGGTCAGCCCCAGCATTTT CASRGGQPQHF
. TRBJ1-4 . TRBV5-6 TGTGCCAGCAGCTTGGGCAGAGATGAAAAACTGTTTTTT CASSLGRDEKLFF
few TRBJ1-1 . TRBV7-9 TGTGCCAGCGGGGCCGGATTCAACACTGAAGCTTTCTTT CASGAGFNTEAFF
. TRBJ1-4 TRBD1 TRBV12-3/TRBV12-4 TGTGCCAGCAGCCCTACAGGGGGGAAAAGTGAAAAACTGTTTTTT CASSPTGGKSEKLFF
few TRBJ1-5 . TRBV4-3 TGCGCCAGCAGCCAAGATTTGTCAGGCTATAGCAATCAGCCCCAGCATTTT CASSQDLSGYSNQPQHF
few TRBJ2-1 . TRBV20-1 TGCAGTGCTTCGACTAGTGAGAATGAGCAGTTCTTC CSASTSENEQFF
few TRBJ1-1 . TRBV4-3 TGCGCCAGCAGCCAGGCCTGGGACGGCCGCGGGAGCACTGAAGCTTTCTTT CASSQAWDGRGSTEAFF
. TRBJ1-2 . TRBV29-1 TGCAGCGTTGAGAGGGGGGTGGCGGGCTATGGCTACACCTTC CSVERGVAGYGYTF
many TRBJ2-7 . TRBV4-2 TGTGCCAGCAGCCAAGCCCCAGCCGCTCTGGGGTACGAGCAGTACTTC CASSQAPAALGYEQYF
few TRBJ2-1 . TRBV7-3 TGTGCCAGCACCCCCGGGATGGTAAGCTCCTACAATGAGCAGTTCTTC CASTPGMVSSYNEQFF
few TRBJ1-5 . TRBV24-1 TGTGCCACCAGTGATTTTGGCAATCAGCCCCAGCATTTT CATSDFGNQPQHF
. TRBJ2-7 . TRBV20-1 TGCAGTGCTAAAAGATACGAGCAGTACTTC CSAKRYEQYF
. TRBJ1-5 TRBD1 TRBV20-1 TGCAGTGCCAGAGGGACAGGGGGCACCCAGCCCCAGCATTTT CSARGTGGTQPQHF
many TRBJ2-1 . TRBV10-3 TGTGCCATCAGTGAAATACCGCATGAGCAGTTCTTC CAISEIPHEQFF
. TRBJ2-3 TRBD2 TRBV4-3 TGCGCCAGCAGCCAAGAGTGGTGGCGGGAGCGGGCAGATACGCAGTATTTT CASSQEWWRERADTQYF
. TRBJ1-1 TRBD1 TRBV7-3 TGTGCCAGCAGCGCATACAGGGGGCGGAACACTGAAGCTTTCTTT CASSAYRGRNTEAFF
many TRBJ2-3 . TRBV28 TGTGCCAGCAGCTCCCCCCCTGGAAGCACAGATACGCAGTATTTT CASSSPPGSTDTQYF
many TRBJ2-5 . TRBV5-6 TGTGCCAGCAGCTTCCACGGGCTCGACGGAAAGACCCAGTACTTC CASSFHGLDGKTQYF
many TRBJ2-3 . TRBV18 TGTGCCAGCTCACCACCTTCGGCTGGGTCAGATACGCAGTATTTT CASSPPSAGSDTQYF
few TRBJ2-3 TRBD2 TRBV24-1 TGTGCCACCAGTGTAGGACTAGCGTCGGATACGCAGTATTTT CATSVGLASDTQYF
few TRBJ2-7 TRBD2 TRBV11-3 TGTGCCAGCAGCCTATCCGGGACTAGGAACTACGAGCAGTACTTC CASSLSGTRNYEQYF
. TRBJ2-1 . TRBV27 TGTGCCACTATGGGACTGTCCTCCTACAATGAGCAGTTCTTC CATMGLSSYNEQFF
many TRBJ1-2 . TRBV18 TGTGCCAGCTCACCACCGTCAGGGCGAGGCTATGGCTACACCTTC CASSPPSGRGYGYTF
few TRBJ1-1 TRBD1 TRBV6-1 TGTGCCAGCAGTGAAAGGGGGCAGGCCTACGCTGAAGCTTTCTTT CASSERGQAYAEAFF